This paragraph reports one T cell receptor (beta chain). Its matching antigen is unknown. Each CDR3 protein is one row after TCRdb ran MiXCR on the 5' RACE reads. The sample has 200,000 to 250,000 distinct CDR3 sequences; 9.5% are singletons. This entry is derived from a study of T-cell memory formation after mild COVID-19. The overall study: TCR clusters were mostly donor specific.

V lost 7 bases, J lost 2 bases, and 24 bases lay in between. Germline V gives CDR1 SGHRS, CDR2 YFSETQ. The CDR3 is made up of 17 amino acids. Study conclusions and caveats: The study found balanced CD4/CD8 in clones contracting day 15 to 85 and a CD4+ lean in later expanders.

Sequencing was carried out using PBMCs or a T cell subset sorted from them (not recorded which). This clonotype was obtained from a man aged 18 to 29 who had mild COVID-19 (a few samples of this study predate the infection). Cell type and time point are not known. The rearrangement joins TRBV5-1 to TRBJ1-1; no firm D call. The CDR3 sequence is CASSPRGGVGGNTEAFF. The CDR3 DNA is TGCGCCAGCTCCCCTCGTGGCGGGGTAGGAGGCAACACTGAAGCTTTCTTT. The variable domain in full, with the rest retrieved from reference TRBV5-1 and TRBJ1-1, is KAGVTQTPRYLIKTRGQQVTLSCSPISGHRSVSWYQQTPGQGLQFLFEYFSETQRNKGNFPGRFSGRQFSNSRSEMNVSTLELGDSALYLCASSPRGGVGGNTEAFFGQGTRLTVV.